This T cell receptor beta chain is drawn from a study of CD4 T cells in relation to SARS-CoV-2 and coronaviruses. Profiled with immunoSEQ multiplex PCR; TCRdb holds only in-frame clones, not every one. The sample gives about 36,000 clones, 77% of which show up once; around 20% is in the top ten. Turning to this clone: Its target is unknown.

Germline V CDR1 and CDR2: SGHRS, YFSETQ. This CDR3 spans 15 amino acids. The V gene end was trimmed by 4 bases and the J gene end by 3 bases; junction bases not matched to a gene: 8. This sequence originates from an adult with COVID-19. The V gene is TRBV5-1, the J gene TRBJ2-7; TRBD2 matches 9 bases. What was sequenced was memory CD4+ T cells from PBMCs, cultured in vitro. CDR3 in amino acids: CASSHDLAGVYEQYF. CDR3 DNA sequence: TGCGCCAGCAGCCACGATTTAGCGGGAGTCTACGAGCAGTACTTC.